This T cell receptor beta chain was recovered during a study of Graves' ophthalmopathy and Graves' hyperthyroidism. This clonotype showed up many times. Its antigen is unidentified. CDR3 regions of TCR beta were amplified from RNA transcripts. Second-round multiplex PCR followed a first-round RT-PCR using HTBI primers. Each CDR3 protein gets one entry after TCRdb re-called the multiplex PCR reads with MiXCR. This table has under 400,000 distinct CDR3 sequences, roughly 15% appearing once. Each donor who had ophthalmopathy showed moderate-to-severe activity, a CAS of ≥3, a NOSPECS of ≥4, and a duration under 3 months. The CDR3 sequence is 16 residues long. With 3 bases removed from V and 2 bases from J, the gap between germline ends came to 17 bases. General study findings and limits: Most expanded clonotypes from thyroid (those above 0.001 frequency) were also found in blood.

The receptor comes from an adult man with Graves' ophthalmopathy. The sample taken for sequencing was peripheral blood. The V call is TRBV12-3 or TRBV12-4, the J call TRBJ2-7; either TRBD1 or TRBD2 may supply D (5 bases each). The CDR3, as DNA: TGTGCCAGCAGTTTCGGACGGGACCCATCGACCTACGAGCAGTACTTC. Residues: CASSFGRDPSTYEQYF.